This T cell receptor beta chain appears in the sequencing data of a study of blood T cell repertoires in COVID-19. Looked up from germline, CDR1 is SGHAT and CDR2 is FQDESV (reference sequence). The ends lost 3 bases at V and 5 bases at J; junction bases unmatched: 6. This CDR3 spans 15 amino acids. Generated by immunoSEQ multiplex PCR, the TCRdb table keeps only in-frame clones and is missing some. The sample shows tens of thousands of clones, approximately 71% of them seen only once. The gene calls are TRBV11-1 and TRBJ2-2; 7 bases match TRBD1. The source is a man aged 70-80 years with COVID-19, enrolled during active disease. The sample comprised peripheral blood. The CDR3 loop is CASSLGDSRTGELFF. The CDR3 nucleotides read TGTGCCAGCAGCTTGGGGGACAGCAGGACCGGGGAGCTGTTTTTT.